The text below deals with one T cell receptor (beta chain). Trimming stripped 4 bases from V and 5 bases from J, with 18 bases between. Germline values: CDR1 SGDLS, CDR2 YYNGEE. This CDR3 is built from 15 residues. Authors' analysis steps: Amplification from reference gene primers served as the basis for estimated nucleated cell counts. Data came from immunoSEQ multiplex PCR; TCRdb stores just in-frame clones and leaves some out. Clone size and V and J calls were adopted from that table, with D and trimming inferred from the DNA. Of roughly 250,000 clones listed, around 91% are singletons. The data were obtained in a study of blood T cell repertoires in COVID-19. Study in general: PBMCs, B-cell-depleted T cells, or T cells were the source of the cDNA or gDNA that made up the material.

The cohort comprised adults aged 18 to 89 years residing in 24 US areas. This rearrangement joins TRBV9 to TRBJ1-1; D perhaps matches TRBD1 (5 bases). The TCR was taken from a woman aged 18-29 years who had recovered from COVID-19. The source material was PBMCs or T cells enriched from blood (not recorded which). The CDR3 DNA reads as TGTGCCAGCAGCCCCGGCCGTGGGGGGAGAACTGAAGCTTTCTTT. Its translation: CASSPGRGGRTEAFF.